A single sample is the source of the 26 T cell receptor beta chains below, sequenced in a study of T cells after yellow fever vaccination. MiXCR, applied by TCRdb to the 5' RACE reads, yields one record per CDR3 protein. Of around 610,000 distinct CDR3 sequences listed, approximately 15% are singletons. Material: PBMCs, obtained on the day of the yellow fever booster vaccination. The receptors were gathered from a man aged 30 to 39 who received the YFV17D yellow fever vaccine.

This clonotype was found a few times. The chain uses TRBV20-1 and TRBJ2-3, with D possibly being TRBD2 (6 bases). Between the trimmed V and J ends, which lost 3 bases and 2 bases, there was a span of 21 bases. There are 17 residues in the CDR3. Germline-derived CDR1 and CDR2 are DFQATT and SNEGSKA (reference sequence). CDR3 nucleotide sequence: TGCAGTGCTAGTGAGGGACTCCCTTCGGGTTTCACAGATACGCAGTATTTT. Translating it yields CSASEGLPSGFTDTQYF.

This clonotype was observed a handful of times. CDR3 sequence reads: CASSVARASGTQYF. The CDR3 nucleotides are TGTGCCAGCAGCGTAGCTAGGGCTAGCGGTACGCAGTATTTT. The chain has TRBV9 and TRBJ2-3, with TRBD2 matching over 7 bases. CDR3 length: 14 residues. V was clipped by 0 bases and J by 8 bases; unmatched bases: 6. Germline lookup yields CDR1 SGDLS and CDR2 YYNGEE.

V gene TRBV12-3 or TRBV12-4 combines with J gene TRBJ1-2; unclear D gene. The V gene lost 7 bases and the J gene lost 4 bases, with 16 bases spanning the gap. The CDR3 length is 14 residues. For the CDR3, the DNA is TGTGCCAGCACCTGGTTGGGAGGAGTCTATGGCTACACCTTC. The encoded protein is CASTWLGGVYGYTF.

This clonotype was seen only a few times. One end of the junction fails to match germline, which may point to a read error. The chain couples TRBV20-1 to TRBJ2-1; D ambiguous. CDR3 length: 14 amino acids. Germline CDR1 reads DFQATT; CDR2 reads SNEGSKA (reference sequence). This chain's CDR3 is CSARVGTLTDEQFF. The CDR3 bases are TGCAGTGCCAGAGTAGGTACTCTCACCGATGAGCAGTTCTTC.

This chain uses TRBV9 with TRBJ1-2; 7 bases align to TRBD1. CDR3 length: 15 residues. The germline V gene has CDR1 SGDLS and CDR2 YYNGEE. V lost 0 bases and J lost 6; bases outside the gene matches: 8. As DNA, the CDR3 is TGTGCCAGCAGCGTAGCTGCGACAGGGCGGGATGGCTACACCTTC. Translating gives CASSVAATGRDGYTF.

The V gene is TRBV14, the J gene TRBJ1-2, with 7 nucleotides matching TRBD1. Germline assignment: CDR1 SGHDN and CDR2 FVKESK. Trimming cost V 3 bases and J 8 bases; bases outside gene matches: 15. The CDR3 is 16 amino acids. The chain's CDR3 is CASSHGDRSSLGGYTF. As DNA, the CDR3 is TGTGCCAGCAGCCACGGGGACAGATCCTCCCTTGGGGGCTACACCTTC.

The chain is built from TRBV6-5 and TRBJ2-2; D assignment may be TRBD1 or TRBD2 (5 bases each). The germline V gene encodes CDR1 MNHEY and CDR2 SVGAGI. The CDR3 is 15 residues long. Trimming took 1 base from V and 4 from J, leaving 10 bases between them. The CDR3 spells CASSYFWGSTGELFF. In DNA form, the CDR3 reads TGTGCCAGCAGTTACTTTTGGGGGAGCACCGGGGAGCTGTTTTTT.

The chain couples TRBV9 to TRBJ2-3, with 7 bases matching TRBD2. The CDR3 is 14 amino acids. Germline V lookup: CDR1 SGDLS, CDR2 YYNGEE. Losses at the gene ends were 0 bases for V and 5 bases for J; bases not matched to a gene: 3. The CDR3 protein is CASSVEGGRDTQYF. The CDR3 nucleotides are TGTGCCAGCAGCGTAGAGGGAGGGAGAGATACGCAGTATTTT. Full variable domain (rest looked up from reference TRBV9 and TRBJ2-3): DSGVTQTPKHLITATGQRVTLRCSPRSGDLSVYWYQQSLDQGLQFLIQYYNGEERAKGNILERFSAQQFPDLHSELNLSSLELGDSALYFCASSVEGGRDTQYFGPGTRLTVL.

This chain links TRBV12-3 or TRBV12-4 with TRBJ1-2; TRBD1 agrees at 9 bases. Trimming at V came to 6 bases and at J to 4 bases, leaving 15 bases not matched to a gene. The CDR3 sequence is 17 residues long. DNA of the CDR3: TGTGCCAGCAGCCCCGGGACAGGGACTGTAGGAGGCTATGGCTACACCTTC. It is translated as CASSPGTGTVGGYGYTF.

This sequence joins TRBV10-3 and TRBJ2-2, with TRBD2 as a possible D gene (6 bases). The CDR3 spans 14 residues. Germline V gene data show CDR1 as ENHRY and CDR2 as SYGVKD. The germline V and J ends were trimmed by 4 bases and 0 bases, with 6 bases remaining between them. Here the CDR3 DNA reads TGTGCCATCAGTGGCGGGACGAACACCGGGGAGCTGTTTTTT. Translating it yields CAISGGTNTGELFF.

This sequence joins TRBV19 and TRBJ2-3; TRBD1 aligns across 10 bases. The CDR3 has 14 amino acids. CDR1 LNHDA and CDR2 SQIVND come from the germline V gene (reference sequence). Losses at the gene ends were 6 bases for V and 3 bases for J; bases not matched to a gene: 3. Here the CDR3 reads CASRDRGRTDTQYF. The CDR3, as DNA: TGTGCCAGTAGGGACAGGGGGAGGACAGATACGCAGTATTTT.

The chain links TRBV3-1 to TRBJ2-1; D not resolved. The CDR3 totals 15 residues. V was trimmed by 2 bases and J by 2 bases, leaving 10 bases between them. Germline V gene data show CDR1 as LGHDT and CDR2 as YNNKEL (reference sequence). DNA of the CDR3: TGTGCCAGCAGCCAAACCCGGACCACCTACAATGAGCAGTTCTTC. Protein sequence: CASSQTRTTYNEQFF.

This clonotype has more than one count but fewer than ten. J is TRBJ2-1 and V is TRBV20-1; D is unresolved. Germline V gene sequence: CDR1 DFQATT, CDR2 SNEGSKA (reference sequence). The CDR3 spans 12 residues. V dropped 5 bases and J dropped 3 bases, with 8 bases sitting between them. The CDR3 nucleotides read TGCAGTGCTTCTCCGGACTACAATGAGCAGTTCTTC. Its protein product is CSASPDYNEQFF.

The rearrangement uses TRBV29-1 and TRBJ2-1, with TRBD1 as a possible D gene (6 bases). The germline V gene has CDR1 SQVTM and CDR2 ANQGSEA. The CDR3 is 13 amino acids. Trimming cost V 7 bases and J 2 bases, with 12 bases left between them. The CDR3 here is CSDFRDTYNEQFF. In DNA, the CDR3 is TGCAGCGACTTCCGGGACACCTACAATGAGCAGTTCTTC.

The rearrangement uses TRBV6-1 and TRBJ2-1, with a possible D match to TRBD2 (6 bases). CDR1 is MNHNS and CDR2 is SASEGT in the germline V gene. This CDR3 has 13 residues. V was pared by 5 bases and J by 4 bases, with 9 bases between. The CDR3 loop is CASSREFYNEQFF. The CDR3 DNA is TGTGCCAGCAGTCGGGAGTTTTACAATGAGCAGTTCTTC.

This sequence joins TRBV29-1 and TRBJ2-7; 9 positions agree with TRBD2. Germline trimming cut 5 bases from V and 5 bases from J; bases unmatched to any gene: 10. CDR1 and CDR2 (germline): SQVTM, ANQGSEA. CDR3 size: 14 residues. The CDR3: CSVLSGRGADEQYF. CDR3 in DNA: TGCAGCGTTCTTAGCGGGAGAGGAGCAGACGAGCAGTACTTC.

This clonotype was detected only a few times. This rearrangement joins TRBV29-1 to TRBJ2-5; D not resolved. Germline CDR1 reads SQVTM; CDR2 reads ANQGSEA. V lost 4 bases and J 5 bases, leaving 11 bases between the germline ends. The CDR3 contains 12 residues. The CDR3 sequence: CSVARPSETQYF. Written as DNA, the CDR3 is TGCAGCGTTGCCAGGCCCTCTGAGACCCAGTACTTC.

The chain recombines TRBV6-2 or TRBV6-3 with TRBJ1-5; TRBD1 matches 7 bases. V dropped 5 bases and J dropped 4; count of bases not matched to a gene: 8. The CDR3 length is 15 residues. Germline-derived CDR1 and CDR2 are MNHEY and SVGEGT. The CDR3 protein is CASSKRQGLNQPQHF. Written as DNA, the CDR3 is TGTGCCAGCAGTAAGCGACAGGGTTTGAATCAGCCCCAGCATTTT.

In this sample, this clonotype turned up many times. The CDR3 protein is CASSEYGPGEGTYEQYF. Here the CDR3 DNA reads TGCGCCAGCAGCGAATATGGGCCGGGTGAAGGGACCTACGAGCAGTACTTC. This rearrangement joins TRBV5-1 to TRBJ2-7; D remains unclear. The V end was cut by 4 bases, the J end by 2 bases, with 22 bases between. Germline V lookup: CDR1 SGHRS, CDR2 YFSETQ. This CDR3 has 17 residues.

This chain connects TRBV6-5 to TRBJ2-7; tentative D call: TRBD1 (6 bases). Germline-derived CDR1 and CDR2 are MNHEY and SVGAGI. The CDR3 is 16 residues long. The V end was cut by 0 bases, the J end by 2 bases, with 14 bases between. The CDR3 DNA reads TGTGCCAGCAGTTACTCGAAGGGGACACCCACCTACGAGCAGTACTTC. Its translation: CASSYSKGTPTYEQYF.

This chain links TRBV11-2 with TRBJ2-1; TRBD2 matches at 14 bases. CDR1 is SGHAT, CDR2 FQNNGV, per germline. The CDR3 extends over 18 amino acids. Germline trimming cut 5 bases from V and 2 bases from J; bases unmatched to any gene: 8. The CDR3 DNA reads as TGTGCCAGCAGCACCCCCCGACTAGCGGGAGGGCCCTACAATGAGCAGTTCTTC. It yields the protein CASSTPRLAGGPYNEQFF.

This rearrangement joins TRBV12-3 or TRBV12-4 to TRBJ2-1; D uncertain. Trimming removed 3 bases at V and 5 bases at J, with 14 bases between. The CDR3 extends over 15 amino acids. CDR3 in amino acids: CASSLAQTANNEQFF. CDR3 DNA: TGTGCCAGCAGTTTGGCTCAAACGGCAAACAATGAGCAGTTCTTC.

This clonotype was found a few times. The chain joins TRBV28 to TRBJ2-7; weak D call: TRBD2 (5 bases). CDR3 size: 11 residues. The ends were cut back, 6 bases at V and 8 bases at J, with 11 bases in the middle. CDR1 MDHEN and CDR2 SYDVKM come from the germline V gene. CDR3: CASSPGNKQYF. CDR3 DNA: TGTGCCAGCAGCCCCGGGAATAAGCAGTACTTC. Variable domain in full (rest from reference TRBV28 and TRBJ2-7): DVKVTQSSRYLVKRTGEKVFLECVQDMDHENMFWYRQDPGLGLRLIYFSYDVKMKEKGDIPEGYSVSREKKERFSLILESASTNQTSMYLCASSPGNKQYFGPGTRLTVT.

The sample holds a few counts of this clonotype. V and J are TRBV19 and TRBJ2-5; 12 bases are shared with TRBD2. This CDR3 contains 17 residues. The V gene's germline CDR1 is LNHDA and CDR2 SQIVND (reference sequence). Losses at the gene ends were 6 bases for V and 4 bases for J; bases not matched to a gene: 12. In DNA form, the CDR3 reads TGTGCCAGTAGGGGGACTAGCGGGTCTTTGCGGGGAGAGACCCAGTACTTC. Amino acid sequence: CASRGTSGSLRGETQYF.

A few counts support this clonotype. This sequence joins TRBV4-3 and TRBJ2-4; perhaps TRBD1 as D (5 bases). The CDR3 length is 15 residues. CDR1 LGHNA and CDR2 YSLEER come from the germline V gene. Trimming took off 0 bases at V and 2 bases at J, with 8 bases between the two ends. In nucleotides, the CDR3 is TGCGCCAGCAGCCAAGAAGGGGATCCCAAAAACATTCAGTACTTC. This translates into CASSQEGDPKNIQYF.

This chain's CDR3 is CAWSLAGGRRQFF. In nucleotides, the CDR3 is TGTGCCTGGAGTCTAGCGGGAGGGAGAAGGCAGTTCTTC. V usage is TRBV30 and J usage is TRBJ2-1; 12 bases map to TRBD2. The V and J ends lost 2 bases and 12 bases, in that order; junction bases with no gene match: 5. Germline V lookup: CDR1 GTSNPN, CDR2 SVGIG (reference sequence). The CDR3 is 13 residues long.